The 15 T cell receptor beta chains listed next were all sequenced from one sample in a study of beta chain features in type 1 diabetes. The study, taken as a whole, reports: Among patients with Type 1 diabetes, TCRB CDR3s were moderately but significantly shorter in every one of the four CD4+ subsets.

The sequenced template was cDNA made from the entire isolated RNA. This table comes from immunoSEQ multiplex PCR, and its TCRdb copy is limited to in-frame clones, with some not included. This repertoire shows hundreds of thousands of clones, 11% to 15% found once; its top ten account for less than 0.04%. Their antigen targets remain unknown. Sequencing was carried out using naive CD4+ T cells from blood. The receptors were gathered from a young man with type 1 diabetes.

This chain uses TRBV7-9 with TRBJ1-5; no definite D call. The CDR3 runs to 13 residues. V lost 1 base and J 7 bases, leaving 8 bases between the germline ends. Germline CDR1 is SEHNR and CDR2 is FQNEAQ (reference sequence). The CDR3 DNA follows: TGTGCCAGCAGCTTAGTGGCGGGGCAGCCCCAGCATTTT. This translates into CASSLVAGQPQHF.

The chain employs TRBV4-2 and TRBJ2-7; D possibly corresponds to TRBD2 (6 bases). V was pared by 3 bases and J by 5 bases, with 14 bases between. The CDR3 has 14 amino acids. Germline-derived CDR1 and CDR2 are LGHNA and YNFKEQ. CDR3 sequence reads: CASSQQEGRDEQYF. For the CDR3, the DNA is TGTGCCAGCAGCCAGCAGGAGGGCCGGGACGAGCAGTACTTC.

This clone has more than one count but fewer than ten. V gene TRBV28 combines with J gene TRBJ2-1, with D perhaps matching TRBD1 (5 bases). V dropped 6 bases and J dropped 0 bases, with 12 bases sitting between them. CDR3 length equals 15 residues. The germline gives CDR1 MDHEN, CDR2 SYDVKM. The CDR3 DNA sequence: TGTGCCAGCAGAACAGGCCTTCGCTCCTACAATGAGCAGTTCTTC. This codes for CASRTGLRSYNEQFF.

This chain joins TRBV4-2 and TRBJ2-1; D is undetermined. The CDR3 sequence is 14 residues long. V lost 1 base and J lost 5, with 9 bases in between. The V gene's germline CDR1 is LGHNA and CDR2 YNFKEQ. Written as DNA, the CDR3 is TGTGCCAGCAGCCAAGCCCGGGCGGACAATGAGCAGTTCTTC. This translates into CASSQARADNEQFF.

This clone was found a few times. The chain is built from TRBV29-1 and TRBJ2-7; either TRBD1 or TRBD2 may fit D (5 bases each). The germline CDR1 and CDR2 sequences are SQVTM and ANQGSEA. Trimming cost V 7 bases and J 2 bases, with 21 bases left between them. The CDR3 sequence is 15 residues long. The CDR3 here is CSARDPGERPYEQYF. Here the CDR3 DNA reads TGCAGCGCCCGGGACCCCGGCGAGCGACCCTACGAGCAGTACTTC.

The table lists this clone with a few counts. The chain combines TRBV5-1 with TRBJ2-7; 8 nucleotides agree with TRBD1. V gave up 5 bases and J gave up 2 bases; unmatched junction bases: 3. The CDR3 covers 13 residues. Germline V gene data show CDR1 as SGHRS and CDR2 as YFSETQ. The CDR3 loop is CASSMDRAYEQYF. The CDR3 nucleotides read TGCGCCAGCAGTATGGACAGGGCCTACGAGCAGTACTTC. Supplemented by reference TRBV5-1 and TRBJ2-7, the full variable domain reads KAGVTQTPRYLIKTRGQQVTLSCSPISGHRSVSWYQQTPGQGLQFLFEYFSETQRNKGNFPGRFSGRQFSNSRSEMNVSTLELGDSALYLCASSMDRAYEQYFGPGTRLTVT.

This clone has more than one count but fewer than ten. The chain is built from TRBV30 and TRBJ1-1; D is unresolved. The CDR3 covers 13 residues. Germline loops: CDR1 GTSNPN, CDR2 SVGIG (reference sequence). V gave up 4 bases and J gave up 0 bases, with 9 bases separating them. CDR3 in amino acids: CAWTDDMNTEAFF. The CDR3 nucleotides read TGTGCCTGGACAGACGACATGAACACTGAAGCTTTCTTT.

In this sample, this clone turned up a few times. The CDR3 region has the DNA TGCAGCGTCGCTCTAGCGGGAGTTGAGCAGTTCTTC. This encodes CSVALAGVEQFF. The chain recombines TRBV29-1 with TRBJ2-1; 10 bases are a match to TRBD2. Unmatched junction bases numbered 5, after V lost 6 bases and J lost 9 bases. CDR3 size: 12 residues. Looked up from germline, CDR1 is SQVTM and CDR2 is ANQGSEA.

The V call is TRBV27, the J call TRBJ2-3, with D unresolved. V lost 3 bases and J lost 2, with 9 bases in between. Germline CDR1 MNHEY, CDR2 SMNVEV (reference sequence). The CDR3 has 14 amino acids. The CDR3 loop is CASSLVSSTDTQYF. CDR3 in DNA: TGTGCCAGCAGTTTGGTAAGCTCCACAGATACGCAGTATTTT.

The CDR3 here is CASSLTGLTSYEQYF. The CDR3 bases are TGTGCCAGCAGTTTAACCGGACTTACCTCCTACGAGCAGTACTTC. This chain uses TRBV28 with TRBJ2-7; D may be TRBD2 (5 bases). The CDR3 is made up of 15 amino acids. CDR1 MDHEN and CDR2 SYDVKM come from the germline V gene. Trimming stripped 2 bases from V and 0 bases from J, with 11 bases between.

The chain uses TRBV7-9 and TRBJ1-2; D is undetermined. With 1 base removed from V and 0 bases from J, the gap between germline ends came to 9 bases. The germline CDR1 and CDR2 sequences are SEHNR and FQNEAQ (reference sequence). The CDR3 runs to 15 residues. CDR3 in amino acids: CASSLDSNPNYGYTF. In DNA, the CDR3 is TGTGCCAGCAGCTTAGACTCAAACCCTAACTATGGCTACACCTTC.

The chain employs TRBV4-1 and TRBJ2-7; 7 nucleotides align to TRBD1. V dropped 0 bases and J dropped 3; count of bases not matched to a gene: 2. Per germline, CDR1 MGHRA and CDR2 YSYEKL. The CDR3 contains 14 residues. The CDR3 DNA is TGCGCCAGCAGCCAAGATGACAGGGACTACGAGCAGTACTTC. This translates into CASSQDDRDYEQYF.

This clone has only a few counts. This CDR3 is also generated by other DNA sequences in the sample. The chain carries TRBV18 and TRBJ2-5, with D unclear. Germline CDR1 is KGHSH and CDR2 is LQKENI. Trimming removed 6 bases from V and 0 bases from J, with 5 bases in between. This CDR3 has 12 residues. CDR3 residues: CASSLYQETQYF. The CDR3 DNA is TGTGCCAGCTCTCTGTACCAAGAGACCCAGTACTTC.

This clone was counted a few times. Different DNA sequences within this sample yield the same CDR3. The chain combines TRBV5-6 with TRBJ2-7; D is unresolved. CDR1 SGHDT and CDR2 YYEEEE come from the germline V gene. V was clipped by 0 bases and J by 1 base, with 2 bases between them. The CDR3 runs to 12 residues. In DNA, the CDR3 is TGTGCCAGCAGCTTGGAGTCCTACGAGCAGTACTTC. Its protein product is CASSLESYEQYF.

This clone was seen a few times. The chain employs TRBV30 and TRBJ1-1, with a tentative D call TRBD1 (6 bases). Germline CDR1 GTSNPN, CDR2 SVGIG (reference sequence). The CDR3 extends over 15 amino acids. The V gene lost 4 bases and the J gene lost 4 bases, with 19 bases spanning the gap. CDR3 nucleotide sequence: TGTGCCTGGAAAGCCCCTTGGGGGGCCCGCACTGAAGCTTTCTTT. Encoded protein: CAWKAPWGARTEAFF.